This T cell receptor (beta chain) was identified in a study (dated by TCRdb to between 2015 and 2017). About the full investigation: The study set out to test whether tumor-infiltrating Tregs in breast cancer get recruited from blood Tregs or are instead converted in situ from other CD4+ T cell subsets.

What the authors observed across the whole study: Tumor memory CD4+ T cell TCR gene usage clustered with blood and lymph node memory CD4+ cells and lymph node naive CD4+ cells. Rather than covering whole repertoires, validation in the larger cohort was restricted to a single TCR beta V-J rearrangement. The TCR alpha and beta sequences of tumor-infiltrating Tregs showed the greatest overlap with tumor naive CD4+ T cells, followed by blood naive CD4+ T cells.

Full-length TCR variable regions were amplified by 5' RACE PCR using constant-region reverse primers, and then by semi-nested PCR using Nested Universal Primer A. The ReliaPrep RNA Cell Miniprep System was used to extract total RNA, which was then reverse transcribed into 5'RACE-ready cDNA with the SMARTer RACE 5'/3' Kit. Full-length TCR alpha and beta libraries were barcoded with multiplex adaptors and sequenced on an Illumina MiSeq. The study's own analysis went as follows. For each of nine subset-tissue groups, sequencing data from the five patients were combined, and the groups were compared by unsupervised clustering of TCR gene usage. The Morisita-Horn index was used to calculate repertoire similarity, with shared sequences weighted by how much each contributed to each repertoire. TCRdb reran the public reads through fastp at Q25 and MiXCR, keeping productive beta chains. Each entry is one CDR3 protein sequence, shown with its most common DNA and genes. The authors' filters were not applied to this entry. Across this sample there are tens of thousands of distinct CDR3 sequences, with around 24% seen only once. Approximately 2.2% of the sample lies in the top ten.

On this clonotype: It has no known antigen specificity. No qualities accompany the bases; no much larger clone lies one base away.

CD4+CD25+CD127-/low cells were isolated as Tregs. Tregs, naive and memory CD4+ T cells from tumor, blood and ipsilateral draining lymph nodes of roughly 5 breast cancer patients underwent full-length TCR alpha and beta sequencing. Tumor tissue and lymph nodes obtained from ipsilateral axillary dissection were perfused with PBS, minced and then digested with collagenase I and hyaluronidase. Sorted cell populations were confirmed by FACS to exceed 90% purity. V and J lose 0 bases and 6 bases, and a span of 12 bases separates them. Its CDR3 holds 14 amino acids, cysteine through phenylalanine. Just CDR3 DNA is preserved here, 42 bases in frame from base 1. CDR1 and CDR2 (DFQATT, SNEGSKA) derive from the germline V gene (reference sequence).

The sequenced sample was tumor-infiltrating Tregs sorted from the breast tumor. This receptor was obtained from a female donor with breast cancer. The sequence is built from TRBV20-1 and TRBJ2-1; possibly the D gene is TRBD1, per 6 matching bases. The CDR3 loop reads CSARDLLGANEQFF. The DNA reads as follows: TGCAGTGCTAGAGACCTGCTGGGGGCCAATGAGCAGTTCTTC.